This T cell receptor beta chain was recovered during a study of human T cells and chemical hapten exposure. Across the study: On the upper back, patch tests were applied with 0.01% DPC and read at 6 days.

Time point defined: patch test 1, 2 weeks after DPC sensitization. Treatment reported: therapeutic diphenylcyclopropenone sensitization with weekly scalp DPC. As processed by the authors: TCR counts had a median of 95,638 per sample and spanned about 20,000 to 700,000. From the RACE reads, TCRdb called clonotypes with MiXCR, one entry per CDR3 protein. The V and J calls come from TCRdb's annotation, not from the publication. This sample has under 130,000 distinct CDR3 sequences, with about 10% found just once. Germline V gene data show CDR1 as LGHDT and CDR2 as YNNKEL (reference sequence). Deletions cut 4 bases from V and 1 base from J, with 17 bases between. This CDR3 is built from 18 residues. This clonotype occurred a few times.

This TCR was recovered from a woman between 40 and 55 years old with alopecia areata. Some clones in this sample may be carry-over from other donors' samples. This chain connects TRBV3-1 to TRBJ2-6, with no clear D. This material consisted of whole blood, taken in connection with sensitization to the hapten diphenylcyclopropenone (DPC). CDR3 region: CASSLSIVGASGANVLTF. In nucleotides, the CDR3 is TGTGCCAGCAGCCTCTCCATTGTTGGCGCTTCTGGGGCCAACGTCCTGACTTTC. Variable domain in full (rest from reference TRBV3-1 and TRBJ2-6): DTAVSQTPKYLVTQMGNDKSIKCEQNLGHDTMYWYKQDSKKFLKIMFSYNNKELIINETVPNRFSPKSPDKAHLNLHINSLELGDSAVYFCASSLSIVGASGANVLTFGAGSRLTVL.